One and the same sample provided the 14 T cell receptor beta chains below, sequenced in a study of blood T cell repertoires in COVID-19. Clones were sequenced by immunoSEQ multiplex PCR, and TCRdb holds only the in-frame ones, with some missing. Here the sample spans under 80,000 clones, roughly three quarters being singletons. Material for sequencing was peripheral blood. The source of these receptors is a human donor in a cohort sampled during active COVID-19.

This clone was seen once. This chain connects TRBV12-3 or TRBV12-4 to TRBJ2-2, with D uncertain. This CDR3 contains 13 residues. V was shortened by 3 bases and J by 4 bases, with 6 bases between the two germline ends. The CDR3 DNA follows: TGTGCCAGCAGTTTGACAAGCACCGGGGAGCTGTTTTTT. Its translation is CASSLTSTGELFF.

This chain joins TRBV14 and TRBJ2-7; D unclear. The germline V gene has CDR1 SGHDN and CDR2 FVKESK. CDR3 length: 12 amino acids. Trimming cost V 3 bases and J 7 bases, with 10 bases left between them. CDR3 DNA sequence: TGTGCCAGCAGCCAGACCGGGTTTGAGCAGTACTTC. This sequence encodes CASSQTGFEQYF.

The table lists this clone with a few counts. This chain links TRBV7-9 with TRBJ1-6; D not certain. This CDR3 contains 11 residues. Trimming removed 7 bases from V and 12 bases from J, with 10 bases in between. Germline assignment: CDR1 SEHNR and CDR2 FQNEAQ (reference sequence). CDR3 amino acids: CASTTRGPLHF. In DNA, the CDR3 is TGTGCCAGCACCACCCGGGGACCCCTCCACTTT.

V gene TRBV6-2 or TRBV6-3 combines with J gene TRBJ1-5; D unresolved. There are 13 residues in the CDR3. Germline CDR1 and CDR2: MNHEY and SVGEGT. Trimming stripped 2 bases from V and 9 bases from J, with 11 bases between. This chain's CDR3 is CASSYELGRPQHF. Here the CDR3 DNA reads TGTGCCAGCAGTTACGAACTCGGTCGGCCCCAGCATTTT.

The chain combines TRBV12-3 or TRBV12-4 with TRBJ1-2, with D tentatively TRBD1 (6 bases). The CDR3 is made up of 12 amino acids. V was pared by 4 bases and J by 4 bases, with 7 bases between. CDR3 loop: CASSSGAYGYTF. CDR3 DNA: TGTGCCAGCAGTTCAGGGGCCTATGGCTACACCTTC.

V and J are TRBV27 and TRBJ2-3; 9 nucleotides match TRBD1. This CDR3 is 15 amino acids long. Germline V lookup: CDR1 MNHEY, CDR2 SMNVEV (reference sequence). Trimming took 2 bases from V and 3 from J; bases not matched to a gene: 3. This chain's CDR3 is CASSLEDRGTDTQYF. CDR3 DNA: TGTGCCAGCAGTTTAGAGGACAGGGGAACAGATACGCAGTATTTT.

V and J are TRBV29-1 and TRBJ2-3; 9 nucleotides agree with TRBD1. Looked up from germline, CDR1 is SQVTM and CDR2 is ANQGSEA. The trim removed 7 bases at V and 4 bases at J, leaving 6 bases unmatched. This CDR3 has 13 amino acids. CDR3 region: CSAGTGMADTQYF. CDR3 coding DNA: TGCAGCGCTGGGACAGGGATGGCAGATACGCAGTATTTT.

In this sample, this clone turned up a few times. This rearrangement joins TRBV12-3 or TRBV12-4 to TRBJ2-5; D possibly corresponds to TRBD2 (5 bases). V gave up 5 bases and J gave up 5 bases, with 12 bases separating them. The CDR3 sequence is 13 residues long. Here the CDR3 reads CASSAPGVETQYF. The CDR3 DNA sequence: TGTGCCAGCAGTGCCCCCGGGGTCGAGACCCAGTACTTC.

The genes are TRBV28 and TRBJ2-1, with TRBD1 matching 7 bases. Germline CDR1 MDHEN, CDR2 SYDVKM. The CDR3 is made up of 16 amino acids. V trimming: 5 bases; J trimming: 0 bases; junction bases outside the gene matches: 7. The CDR3 reads CASSTQGGPSYNEQFF. In nucleotides, the CDR3 is TGTGCCAGCAGTACCCAAGGGGGCCCCTCCTACAATGAGCAGTTCTTC.

As regards this clone: One end of the junction varies from germline; a read error may be responsible. V usage is TRBV18 and J usage is TRBJ2-6; D uncertain. CDR3 length equals 14 residues. Germline CDR1 KGHSH, CDR2 LQKENI. The CDR3 sequence is CASSPPSRANVLTF. CDR3 nucleotides: TGTGCCAGCTCACCACCCTCTAGGGCCAACGTCCTGACTTTC.

This chain uses TRBV7-2 with TRBJ2-3, with D maybe TRBD2 (7 bases). Germline-derived CDR1 and CDR2 are SGHTA and FQGNSA. The CDR3 totals 15 residues. The germline V and J ends were trimmed by 5 bases and 2 bases, with 14 bases remaining between them. CDR3 region: CASSATGTTTDTQYF. The CDR3 DNA is TGTGCCAGCAGCGCAACAGGGACTACCACAGATACGCAGTATTTT. Full variable domain (rest looked up from reference TRBV7-2 and TRBJ2-3): GAGVSQSPSNKVTEKGKDVELRCDPISGHTALYWYRQSLGQGLEFLIYFQGNSAPDKSGLPSDRFSAERTGGSVSTLTIQRTQQEDSAVYLCASSATGTTTDTQYFGPGTRLTVL.

This clone appeared once. The chain is built from TRBV7-2 and TRBJ2-2, with D tentatively TRBD2 (6 bases). With 5 bases removed from V and 4 bases from J, the gap between germline ends came to 14 bases. Germline V gene sequence: CDR1 SGHTA, CDR2 FQGNSA. The CDR3 is 15 residues long. CDR3 bases: TGTGCCAGCAGCCGCACACCCGGGAGCACCGGGGAGCTGTTTTTT. This translates into CASSRTPGSTGELFF. Full variable domain (missing parts from reference TRBV7-2 and TRBJ2-2): GAGVSQSPSNKVTEKGKDVELRCDPISGHTALYWYRQSLGQGLEFLIYFQGNSAPDKSGLPSDRFSAERTGGSVSTLTIQRTQQEDSAVYLCASSRTPGSTGELFFGEGSRLTVL.

The rearrangement uses TRBV19 and TRBJ1-1; D is uncertain. The V end lost 8 bases, the J end lost 1 base, and 8 bases lay between the germline ends. CDR3 size: 12 residues. Germline V gives CDR1 LNHDA, CDR2 SQIVND (reference sequence). The CDR3 DNA reads TGTGCCAGTCGGTACGGGAACACTGAAGCTTTCTTT. Its protein product is CASRYGNTEAFF. Combining the CDR3 with reference TRBV19 and TRBJ1-1 gives the whole variable domain DGGITQSPKYLFRKEGQNVTLSCEQNLNHDAMYWYRQDPGQGLRLIYYSQIVNDFQKGDIAEGYSVSREKKESFPLTVTSAQKNPTAFYLCASRYGNTEAFFGQGTRLTVV.

The DNA of the CDR3 is TGTGCCAGCAGCTTTGAACAGGGGCTTGGCAATCAGCCCCAGCATTTT. Its protein product is CASSFEQGLGNQPQHF. This rearrangement joins TRBV5-5 to TRBJ1-5, with TRBD1 identical over 7 bases. The ends lost 2 bases at V and 2 bases at J; junction bases unmatched: 7. The CDR3 has 16 amino acids. In germline, CDR1 is SGHKS, CDR2 YYEKEE (reference sequence).